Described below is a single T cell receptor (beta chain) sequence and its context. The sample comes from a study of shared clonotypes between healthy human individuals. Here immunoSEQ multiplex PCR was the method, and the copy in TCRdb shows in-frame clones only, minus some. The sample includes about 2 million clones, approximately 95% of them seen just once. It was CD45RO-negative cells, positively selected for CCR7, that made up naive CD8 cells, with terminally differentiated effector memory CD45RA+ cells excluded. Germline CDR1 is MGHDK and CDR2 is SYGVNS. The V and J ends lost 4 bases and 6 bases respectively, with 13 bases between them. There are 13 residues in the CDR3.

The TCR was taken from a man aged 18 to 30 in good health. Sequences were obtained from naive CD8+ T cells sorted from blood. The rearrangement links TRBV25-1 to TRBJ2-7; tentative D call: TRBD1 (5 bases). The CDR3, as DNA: TGTGCCAGCAGTGTATCAGGGTACGGCGAGCAGTACTTC. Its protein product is CASSVSGYGEQYF.